This T cell receptor (beta chain) is from a study of vaccination effects on CD4 cells after COVID-19. Antigen-specific CD4+ T cells expanded by the ViraFEST assay with viral peptide pools were then sequenced. An approximately nine-day culture period preceded the isolation of CD4+ T cells. Infection dated between March and December 2020, before the Alpha, Beta and Delta variants reached the United States. The data were produced by immunoSEQ multiplex PCR, yet TCRdb's version contains in-frame clones alone and is incomplete. The table shows tens of thousands of clones, with around 67% occurring only once. For this clone: What it recognizes is unknown.

This specimen was CD4+ T cells from PBMCs cultured with a peptide pool, taken before COVID-19 vaccination. The clonotype originates from a human donor who had a prior SARS-CoV-2 infection.

CDR3 sequence (DNA): TGTGCCAGCAGCTTGGGTCCCACTCTACTAGCGGGAGGTGGAGAGACCCAGTACTTC. Translation: CASSLGPTLLAGGGETQYF. The V and J genes are TRBV5-4 and TRBJ2-5; 12 bases are a match to TRBD2. CDR3 length: 19 residues. Trimming took 0 bases from V and 4 from J; bases not matched to a gene: 13. Per germline, CDR1 SGHNT and CDR2 YYREEE (reference sequence).